This is a list of T cell receptor beta chains from one sample in a study of blood T cell repertoires in COVID-19. Sequencing used immunoSEQ multiplex PCR; TCRdb keeps in-frame clones, though not all of them. The sample has about 210,000 clones; about nine tenths are singletons. The specimen sequenced was peripheral blood. Every receptor here comes from a man aged 70 or older with acute or convalescent COVID-19. The CDR3 runs from the conserved cysteine through the conserved F or W. A D gene is named only where the DNA matches it firmly. A row's size may be missing; if present it is once, few, many or a size class.

TRBV20-1	TRBD1	14	TRBJ1-1	NA	CSASTGTVNTEAFF	TGCAGTGCTAGTACCGGGACAGTGAACACTGAAGCTTTCTTT
TRBV20-1	TRBD1	14	TRBJ1-5	NA	CSASGTGGTQPQHF	TGCAGTGCTAGTGGGACAGGGGGGACTCAGCCCCAGCATTTT
TRBV5-6	NA	16	TRBJ1-6	NA	CASSLYSRRQNSPLHF	TGTGCCAGCAGCTTGTACTCGAGACGACAAAATTCACCCCTCCACTTT
TRBV9	NA	15	TRBJ1-5	NA	CASSVAGYSNQPQHF	TGTGCCAGCAGCGTAGCAGGGTATAGCAATCAGCCCCAGCATTTT
TRBV18	TRBD1	15	TRBJ1-4	NA	CASSPRDRSNEKLFF	TGTGCCAGCTCTCCGAGGGACAGGAGCAATGAAAAACTGTTTTTT
TRBV4-1	NA	16	TRBJ1-1	NA	CASSQERQSQNTEAFF	TGCGCCAGCAGCCAAGAGAGACAATCCCAGAACACTGAAGCTTTCTTT
TRBV5-6	TRBD1	15	TRBJ1-4	NA	CASSVRTGPNEKLFF	TGTGCCAGCAGCGTAAGGACAGGGCCTAATGAAAAACTGTTTTTT
TRBV3-1/TRBV3-2	NA	15	TRBJ2-7	NA	CASSQIVGDPYEQYF	TGTGCCAGCAGCCAGATCGTAGGGGATCCCTACGAGCAGTACTTC
TRBV15	NA	14	TRBJ1-2	once	CATSTSPGGWSYTF	TGTGCCACCAGCACCAGCCCGGGGGGGTGGAGCTACACCTTC
TRBV5-6	TRBD2	17	TRBJ2-1	NA	CASSPRGLAGNYNEQFF	TGTGCCAGCAGCCCTCGGGGGCTAGCGGGAAACTACAATGAGCAGTTCTTC
TRBV5-1	TRBD2	16	TRBJ2-3	NA	CASSAGTSGSTDTQYF	TGCGCCAGCAGCGCCGGGACTAGCGGAAGCACAGATACGCAGTATTTT
TRBV15	NA	16	TRBJ1-1	NA	CATSRDRHGMNTEAFF	TGTGCCACCAGCAGAGATCGTCACGGGATGAACACTGAAGCTTTCTTT
TRBV28	TRBD2	14	TRBJ2-7	NA	CASSLSSGRVQQYF	TGTGCCAGCAGTTTATCTAGCGGGAGGGTGCAGCAGTACTTC
TRBV24-1	NA	15	TRBJ2-5	NA	CATSDPSEPQETQYF	TGTGCCACCAGTGATCCCTCGGAGCCCCAAGAGACCCAGTACTTC
TRBV19	NA	13	TRBJ2-1	once	CASSLTINNEQFF	TGTGCCAGTAGCTTAACTATAAACAATGAGCAGTTCTTC
TRBV5-1	TRBD1	15	TRBJ1-1	NA	CASSPGDRGGTEAFF	TGCGCCAGCAGCCCGGGGGACAGGGGCGGCACTGAAGCTTTCTTT
TRBV5-1	TRBD2	15	TRBJ2-3	NA	CASSLTGGSTDTQYF	TGCGCCAGCAGCTTGACGGGAGGGTCCACAGATACGCAGTATTTT
TRBV5-1	TRBD1	14	TRBJ2-7	NA	CASSSGTGVYEQYF	TGCGCCAGCAGCTCCGGGACAGGGGTCTACGAGCAGTACTTC
TRBV7-2	TRBD1	15	TRBJ2-2	NA	CASSLDYRGERELFF	TGTGCCAGCAGCTTAGACTACAGGGGTGAGAGGGAGCTGTTTTTT
TRBV5-4	TRBD1	15	TRBJ1-1	NA	CASTHRDRVYTEAFF	TGTGCCAGCACTCACCGGGACAGGGTGTACACTGAAGCTTTCTTT
TRBV19	TRBD1	19	TRBJ1-6	once	CASREFGTGFRLVYSPLHF	TGTGCCAGTAGGGAATTCGGGACAGGGTTCCGACTTGTGTACTCACCCCTCCACTTT
TRBV29-1	TRBD2	15	TRBJ2-1	NA	CSVEDREATPHEQFF	TGCAGCGTTGAAGATCGGGAGGCCACACCTCACGAGCAGTTCTTC
TRBV27	NA	15	TRBJ1-2	NA	CASSLSPQGNYGYTF	TGTGCCAGCAGTTTATCCCCCCAGGGGAACTATGGCTACACCTTC
TRBV7-9	TRBD1	14	TRBJ2-6	NA	CASSAGTVANVLTF	TGTGCCAGCAGCGCCGGGACAGTTGCCAACGTCCTGACTTTC
TRBV7-2	TRBD1	15	TRBJ2-2	NA	CASSLVGTATGELFF	TGTGCCAGCAGCTTAGTAGGGACAGCCACCGGGGAGCTGTTTTTT
TRBV18	NA	14	TRBJ2-7	NA	CASSPGRSHYEQYF	TGTGCCAGCTCACCGGGGCGAAGTCACTACGAGCAGTACTTC
TRBV6-5	TRBD1	13	TRBJ2-6	NA	CASGTAGANVLTF	TGTGCCAGTGGGACAGCTGGGGCCAACGTCCTGACTTTC
TRBV7-8	NA	13	TRBJ2-7	once	CASKDSLTYEQYF	TGTGCCAGCAAAGACAGCCTTACCTACGAGCAGTACTTC
TRBV24-1	NA	16	TRBJ2-5	once	CATSARDTPGQETQYF	TGTGCCACCAGTGCCAGGGACACGCCGGGACAAGAGACCCAGTACTTC
TRBV30	NA	11	TRBJ1-3	NA	CACFLGHTIYF	TGTGCCTGTTTCCTGGGGCACACCATATATTTT
TRBV18	TRBD1	14	TRBJ1-1	NA	CASSLTGGVTEAFF	TGTGCCAGCTCCCTGACAGGGGGCGTCACTGAAGCTTTCTTT
TRBV12-5	NA	11	TRBJ2-7	once	CASGLHYEQYF	TGTGCTAGTGGTTTGCACTACGAGCAGTACTTC
TRBV28	NA	15	TRBJ2-7	once	CASSPEVGGTYEQYF	TGTGCCAGCAGTCCGGAAGTTGGAGGGACCTACGAGCAGTACTTC
TRBV7-9	NA	16	TRBJ2-5	once	CASSLKQGPAQETQYF	TGTGCCAGCAGCCTCAAACAGGGCCCCGCGCAAGAGACCCAGTACTTC
TRBV7-9	NA	16	TRBJ2-7	NA	CASSAGQLLKGYEQYF	TGTGCCAGCAGCGCGGGACAGCTGCTGAAAGGCTACGAGCAGTACTTC
TRBV12-3/TRBV12-4	TRBD1	12	TRBJ2-7	few	CASSSGTGLQYF	TGTGCCAGCAGTTCAGGGACAGGCCTGCAGTACTTC
TRBV7-9	NA	14	TRBJ2-4	NA	CASSPPALVDIQYF	TGTGCCAGCAGCCCCCCGGCGCTAGTTGACATTCAGTACTTC
TRBV3-1/TRBV3-2	NA	15	TRBJ1-2	NA	CASSQEQAGNYGYTF	TGTGCCAGCAGCCAAGAACAAGCAGGGAACTATGGCTACACCTTC
TRBV5-6	NA	14	TRBJ1-4	once	CASSRGAVDEKLFF	TGTGCCAGCAGCCGAGGAGCGGTGGATGAAAAACTGTTTTTT
TRBV28	NA	15	TRBJ2-1	NA	CASSPIGTSEENWFF	TGTGCCAGCAGCCCCATTGGTACTAGTGAGGAAAATTGGTTCTTC
TRBV6-5	NA	15	TRBJ2-7	NA	CASSRGGGSKNEQYF	TGTGCCAGCAGCCGTGGGGGCGGGAGCAAGAACGAGCAGTACTTC
TRBV29-1	NA	14	TRBJ2-1	NA	CSVVEVSRRYEQFF	TGCAGCGTGGTCGAGGTCTCCCGAAGGTATGAGCAGTTCTTC
TRBV7-9	TRBD1	14	TRBJ2-7	NA	CASSLQGALSEQYF	TGTGCCAGCAGCTTACAGGGGGCGCTGAGCGAGCAGTACTTC
TRBV5-4	NA	12	TRBJ1-1	NA	CASSRDKTEAFF	TGTGCCAGCAGCCGAGACAAGACTGAAGCTTTCTTT
TRBV4-2	NA	12	TRBJ1-4	NA	CASSPRGEKLFF	TGTGCCAGCAGCCCCCGGGGGGAAAAACTGTTTTTT
TRBV27	TRBD1	16	TRBJ2-2	NA	CASSFGTGGRTGELFF	TGTGCCAGCAGTTTCGGGACAGGGGGGAGAACCGGGGAGCTGTTTTTT
TRBV20-1	NA	10	TRBJ1-1	NA	CSAGLLEAFF	TGCAGTGCGGGACTCCTTGAAGCTTTCTTT
TRBV30	TRBD1	16	TRBJ2-5	NA	CAWSFRDRGRPETQYF	TGTGCCTGGAGTTTTCGGGACAGGGGGCGCCCGGAGACCCAGTACTTC
TRBV7-3	NA	15	TRBJ2-1	NA	CASSPPGGGGNEQFF	TGTGCCAGCAGCCCCCCTGGAGGAGGAGGCAATGAGCAGTTCTTC
TRBV2	TRBD1	17	TRBJ2-6	NA	CASTRTGGISGANVLTF	TGTGCCAGCACGAGGACAGGGGGAATCTCTGGGGCCAACGTCCTGACTTTC
TRBV19	NA	15	TRBJ2-2	NA	CASSTTGQNTGELFF	TGTGCCAGTAGTACCACGGGACAGAACACCGGGGAGCTGTTTTTT
TRBV5-8	NA	16	TRBJ1-4	NA	CASSLQSPGMSEKLFF	TGTGCCAGCAGCTTGCAGTCACCAGGGATGTCCGAAAAACTGTTTTTT
TRBV3-1/TRBV3-2	TRBD2	16	TRBJ2-7	NA	CASSHLGAGGPGEQYF	TGTGCCAGCAGCCACCTCGGGGCGGGGGGACCGGGCGAGCAGTACTTC
TRBV5-6	NA	14	TRBJ2-7	NA	CASSRFPNSYEQYF	TGTGCCAGCAGTCGGTTCCCAAACTCCTACGAGCAGTACTTC
TRBV19	NA	12	TRBJ1-1	few	CASSAAGGLSFF	TGTGCCAGTAGTGCAGCGGGGGGTTTGTCTTTCTTT
TRBV19	TRBD1	15	TRBJ1-5	NA	CASRLTGVDNQPQHF	TGTGCCAGTAGATTGACAGGGGTGGACAATCAGCCCCAGCATTTT
TRBV19	NA	15	TRBJ2-7	NA	CASSSGQLTSYEQYF	TGTGCCAGTAGTAGTGGACAGTTAACCTCCTACGAGCAGTACTTC
TRBV11-3	NA	13	TRBJ2-2	NA	CASSSLVSGELFF	TGTGCCAGCAGCTCACTAGTGTCCGGGGAGCTGTTTTTT
TRBV28	NA	14	TRBJ1-2	NA	CASSFGGINYGYTF	TGTGCCAGCAGTTTTGGAGGGATTAACTATGGCTACACCTTC